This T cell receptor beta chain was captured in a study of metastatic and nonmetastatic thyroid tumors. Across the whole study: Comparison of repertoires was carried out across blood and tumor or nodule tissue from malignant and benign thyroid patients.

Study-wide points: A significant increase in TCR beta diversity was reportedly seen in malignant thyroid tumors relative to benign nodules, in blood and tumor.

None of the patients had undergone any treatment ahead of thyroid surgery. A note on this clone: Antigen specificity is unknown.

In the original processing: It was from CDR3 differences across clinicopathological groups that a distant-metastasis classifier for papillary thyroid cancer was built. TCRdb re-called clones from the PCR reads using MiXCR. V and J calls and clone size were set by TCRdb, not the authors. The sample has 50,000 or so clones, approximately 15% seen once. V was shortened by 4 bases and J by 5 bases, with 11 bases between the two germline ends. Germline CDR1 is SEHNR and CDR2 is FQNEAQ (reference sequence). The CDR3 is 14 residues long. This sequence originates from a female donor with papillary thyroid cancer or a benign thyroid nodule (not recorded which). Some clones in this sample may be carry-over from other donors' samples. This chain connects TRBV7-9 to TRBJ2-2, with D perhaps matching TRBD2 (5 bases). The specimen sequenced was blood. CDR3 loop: CASSYSRTTGELFF. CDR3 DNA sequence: TGTGCCAGCAGCTATAGCAGGACTACCGGGGAGCTGTTTTTT.